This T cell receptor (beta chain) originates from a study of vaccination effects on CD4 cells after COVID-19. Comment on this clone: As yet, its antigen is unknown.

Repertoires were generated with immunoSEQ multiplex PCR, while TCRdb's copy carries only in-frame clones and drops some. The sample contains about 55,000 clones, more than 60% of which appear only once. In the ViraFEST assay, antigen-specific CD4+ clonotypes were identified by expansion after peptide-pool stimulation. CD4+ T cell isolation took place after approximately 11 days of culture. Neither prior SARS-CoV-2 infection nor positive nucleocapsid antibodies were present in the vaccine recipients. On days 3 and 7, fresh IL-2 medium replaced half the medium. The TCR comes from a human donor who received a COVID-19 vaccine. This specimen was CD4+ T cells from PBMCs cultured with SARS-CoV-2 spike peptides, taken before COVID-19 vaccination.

The CDR3 DNA reads TGTGCCAGCAGCCAAGAAGGGGCCAGCAATCAGCCCCAGCATTTT. It yields the protein CASSQEGASNQPQHF. This rearrangement joins TRBV3-1 (or the pseudogene TRBV3-2) to TRBJ1-5, with D possibly TRBD1 on 5 matching bases. The ends were cut back, 0 bases at V and 1 base at J, with 7 bases in the middle. This CDR3 is 15 amino acids long. Germline-derived CDR1 and CDR2 are LGHDT and YNNKEL (reference sequence).